Shown below are 27 T cell receptor beta chains from a single sample sequenced in a study of T-cell reconstitution after alpha-beta-depleted transplantation in children. Library preparation (for TCRbeta) was performed with unique molecular identifiers. MiXCR was run by TCRdb on the PCR reads, yielding one entry per CDR3 protein. The table shows around 450,000 distinct CDR3 sequences, with more than 9% occurring only once. The sample consisted of PBMCs, taken before TCRalphabeta/CD19-depleted stem cell transplant. These receptors were obtained from a child aged 2-9 years with inherited bone marrow failure, due to receive a stem cell transplant.

This clonotype was recorded at least ten times. The V and J genes are TRBV30 and TRBJ1-4; no definite D call. Germline V lookup: CDR1 GTSNPN, CDR2 SVGIG (reference sequence). V gave up 0 bases and J gave up 3 bases, with 11 bases separating them. The CDR3 is 15 amino acids. The CDR3 bases are TGTGCCTGGAGTGTGGTTATGGGAGCTAATGAAAAACTGTTTTTT. It specifies CAWSVVMGANEKLFF.

This clonotype has a count of ten or more. DNA for the CDR3: TGTGCCAGCAGCTTAGGTGGGACAGGGAATAATGAAAAACTGTTTTTT. It encodes CASSLGGTGNNEKLFF. The chain has TRBV7-9 and TRBJ1-4; 9 bases are a match to TRBD1. With V trimmed by 1 base and J by 4 bases, 4 bases remained unmatched. The germline V gene encodes CDR1 SEHNR and CDR2 FQNEAQ (reference sequence). CDR3 length: 16 residues. Together with reference TRBV7-9 and TRBJ1-4, the CDR3 gives the full variable domain: DTGVSQNPRHKITKRGQNVTFRCDPISEHNRLYWYRQTLGQGPEFLTYFQNEAQLEKSRLLSDRFSAERPKGSFSTLEIQRTEQGDSAMYLCASSLGGTGNNEKLFFGSGTQLSVL.

A few counts support this clonotype. The chain employs TRBV4-1 and TRBJ2-4; maybe TRBD1 (5 bases). The ends were cut back, 3 bases at V and 12 bases at J, with 18 bases in the middle. Per germline, CDR1 MGHRA and CDR2 YSYEKL. CDR3 length: 14 residues. Here the CDR3 reads CASSQVSVVTAQYF. In DNA form, the CDR3 reads TGCGCCAGCAGCCAGGTCTCGGTTGTGACAGCTCAGTACTTC.

This clonotype was observed a handful of times. The rearrangement uses TRBV30 and TRBJ1-6; no firm D call. This CDR3 has 13 residues. V was cut by 1 base and J by 7 bases, with 8 bases left in between. Per the germline V gene, CDR1 is GTSNPN and CDR2 is SVGIG (reference sequence). In DNA form, the CDR3 reads TGTGCCTGGAGTGAAGTAAGCAATTCACCCCTCCACTTT. It is translated as CAWSEVSNSPLHF.

This clonotype was seen repeatedly, ten times or more. V usage is TRBV20-1 and J usage is TRBJ2-3; D may be TRBD2 (6 bases). CDR3 size: 14 residues. Trimming removed 4 bases from V and 2 bases from J, with 13 bases in between. Per the germline V gene, CDR1 is DFQATT and CDR2 is SNEGSKA (reference sequence). CDR3 amino acids: CSAITRDSTDTQYF. The CDR3, as DNA: TGCAGTGCTATCACCCGGGACTCCACAGATACGCAGTATTTT.

This clonotype was seen many times. The chain recombines TRBV10-3 with TRBJ2-7, with D maybe TRBD1 (5 bases). The CDR3 covers 13 residues. The V gene's germline CDR1 is ENHRY and CDR2 SYGVKD. V was clipped by 2 bases and J by 3 bases, with 8 bases between them. CDR3 region: CAISEGAVYEQYF. The CDR3, as DNA: TGTGCCATCAGTGAGGGGGCGGTCTACGAGCAGTACTTC.

In its sample, this clonotype was seen many times. This chain connects TRBV7-2 to TRBJ2-1; 7 bases map to TRBD2. The CDR3 consists of 15 residues. The germline V gene encodes CDR1 SGHTA and CDR2 FQGNSA. V lost 5 bases to trimming and J lost 4 bases; unmatched junction nucleotides: 8. CDR3 region: CASSPPAGTYNEQFF. The CDR3 DNA sequence: TGTGCCAGCAGCCCACCAGCGGGGACTTACAATGAGCAGTTCTTC.

V usage is TRBV5-4 and J usage is TRBJ2-7; 10 bases are shared with TRBD2. The CDR3 length is 15 residues. Germline V lookup: CDR1 SGHNT, CDR2 YYREEE (reference sequence). Losses at the gene ends were 3 bases for V and 2 bases for J; bases not matched to a gene: 5. CDR3 protein: CASSWTSGAAYEQYF. CDR3 sequence (DNA): TGTGCCAGCAGCTGGACTAGCGGAGCCGCCTACGAGCAGTACTTC.

Worth noting for this clonotype: The germline gene is not matched at one end of the junction; a read error may be the cause. The chain couples TRBV6-1 to TRBJ2-7; possible D gene TRBD1, 5 bases. This CDR3 region has 13 residues. CDR1 and CDR2 from the germline V gene are MNHNS and SASEGT. CDR3 DNA: TGTGCCAGCAGTCGACAGTTCTCCTACCAGCAGTACTTC. Protein sequence: CASSRQFSYQQYF.

This clonotype occurred a few times. The V call is TRBV12-3 or TRBV12-4, the J call TRBJ1-5, with a weak D call TRBD1 (5 bases). V was cut by 2 bases and J by 0 bases, with 11 bases left in between. CDR3 length: 16 residues. This CDR3 reads CASSLSGMDSNQPQHF. The CDR3 DNA is TGTGCCAGCAGTTTATCAGGGATGGATAGCAATCAGCCCCAGCATTTT.

This clonotype has a count of ten or more. This sequence joins TRBV7-9 and TRBJ2-2, with TRBD2 matching 10 bases. The CDR3 contains 15 residues. Germline lookup yields CDR1 SEHNR and CDR2 FQNEAQ (reference sequence). Losses at the gene ends were 4 bases for V and 4 bases for J; bases not matched to a gene: 3. The CDR3 sequence is CASSSLAGATGELFF. CDR3 bases: TGTGCCAGCAGCTCCCTAGCGGGAGCCACCGGGGAGCTGTTTTTT.

This clonotype was seen ten or more times. This chain connects TRBV30 to TRBJ2-7, with 8 bases lining up with TRBD2. CDR1 GTSNPN and CDR2 SVGIG come from the germline V gene (reference sequence). V lost 0 bases, J lost 4 bases, and 14 bases stayed unmatched. This CDR3 spans 17 amino acids. The CDR3 protein is CAWSVPILEREPYEQYF. In DNA form, the CDR3 reads TGTGCCTGGAGTGTACCGATTCTTGAGCGGGAGCCTTACGAGCAGTACTTC. The whole variable domain, remainder taken from reference TRBV30 and TRBJ2-7, is SQTIHQWPATLVQPVGSPLSLECTVEGTSNPNLYWYRQAAGRGLQLLFYSVGIGQISSEVPQNLSASRPQDRQFILSSKKLLLSDSGFYLCAWSVPILEREPYEQYFGPGTRLTVT.

A note on this clonotype: This could be a read error, since a much larger clone is one nucleotide away. The CDR3 loop is CSANPRDLSSYDQYF. CDR3 coding DNA: TGCAGTGCTAACCCCCGGGACTTGAGCTCCTACGACCAGTACTTC. J is TRBJ2-7 and V is TRBV20-1; a possible D gene is TRBD2 (6 bases). CDR3 length equals 15 residues. Germline loops: CDR1 DFQATT, CDR2 SNEGSKA (reference sequence).

This clonotype was seen at least ten times. V usage is TRBV29-1 and J usage is TRBJ2-6; tentative D call: TRBD2 (5 bases). With 3 bases removed from V and 4 bases from J, the gap between germline ends came to 10 bases. The length of the CDR3 is 14 residues. Germline CDR1 and CDR2: SQVTM and ANQGSEA. For the CDR3, the DNA is TGCAGCGTTGAGGACGGGGAAGGGGCCAACGTCCTGACTTTC. This gives the protein CSVEDGEGANVLTF.

V and J are TRBV4-3 and TRBJ1-4; D is unresolved. The CDR3 length is 16 residues. Deletions cut 0 bases from V and 0 bases from J, with 8 bases between. In germline, CDR1 is LGHNA, CDR2 YSLEER. CDR3 protein: CASSQETSSTNEKLFF. The DNA of the CDR3 is TGCGCCAGCAGCCAAGAGACATCCTCAACTAATGAAAAACTGTTTTTT.

In this sample, this clonotype turned up many times. The J gene is TRBJ2-5, the V gene TRBV12-3 or TRBV12-4; D may be TRBD2 (5 bases). This CDR3 has 14 residues. V lost 4 bases and J 0 bases, leaving 9 bases between the germline ends. CDR3 sequence reads: CASSSGGYQETQYF. The CDR3, as DNA: TGTGCCAGCAGTTCCGGCGGGTACCAAGAGACCCAGTACTTC.

This clonotype has at least ten counts. The chain joins TRBV2 to TRBJ2-4, with D possibly being TRBD2 (5 bases). The germline V gene encodes CDR1 SNHLY and CDR2 FYNNEI. This CDR3 has 13 residues. V was trimmed by 3 bases and J by 8 bases, leaving 11 bases between them. CDR3 residues: CASSDWRADIQYF. The CDR3 nucleotides read TGTGCCAGCAGTGATTGGCGGGCGGACATTCAGTACTTC.

This clonotype showed up just once. V is TRBV15 and J is TRBJ2-1, with D perhaps TRBD1 or TRBD2 (5 bases each). V lost 1 base and J 4 bases, leaving 17 bases between the germline ends. CDR1 and CDR2 from the germline V gene are LNHNV and YYDKDF (reference sequence). This CDR3 is built from 17 residues. CDR3 DNA sequence: TGTGCCACCAGCAGAGCCTTCCTGTCGAGGGGATACAATGAGCAGTTCTTC. It translates to CATSRAFLSRGYNEQFF.

This clonotype was observed many times. The chain couples TRBV27 to TRBJ1-2; D is possibly TRBD1 (5 bases). The CDR3 runs 14 residues. The ends were cut back, 5 bases at V and 1 base at J, with 11 bases in the middle. The germline gives CDR1 MNHEY, CDR2 SMNVEV (reference sequence). The CDR3 sequence is CASSPAGGNYGYTF. The CDR3 DNA reads TGTGCCAGCAGTCCGGCGGGGGGTAACTATGGCTACACCTTC.

This clonotype has at least ten counts. The chain joins TRBV20-1 to TRBJ2-5; a possible D gene is TRBD2 (6 bases). This CDR3 has 14 amino acids. V shed 3 bases and J shed 1 base, with 12 bases lying between them. The germline V gene encodes CDR1 DFQATT and CDR2 SNEGSKA (reference sequence). The CDR3 DNA reads as TGCAGTGCTAGTCCGGGAGCTAGCCAAGAGACCCAGTACTTC. Protein product: CSASPGASQETQYF.

This clonotype was counted between two and nine times. The chain recombines TRBV4-2 with TRBJ2-1, with a possible D match to TRBD2 (6 bases). Trimming pared 0 bases from V and 10 bases from J, leaving 13 bases between. Germline V gene lookup returns CDR1 LGHNA and CDR2 YNFKEQ. The CDR3 extends over 14 amino acids. The CDR3 is CASSQEALAREQFF. The DNA for the CDR3 is TGTGCCAGCAGCCAAGAGGCCCTAGCGAGGGAGCAGTTCTTC.

This clonotype appeared many times. The chain joins TRBV3-1 to TRBJ2-7; a weak D match, TRBD1 (6 bases). The V and J ends lost 0 bases and 2 bases respectively, with 11 bases between them. CDR3 length: 15 amino acids. Looked up from germline, CDR1 is LGHDT and CDR2 is YNNKEL (reference sequence). The CDR3 DNA is TGTGCCAGCAGCCAAGAGACAGGATTCCCCTACGAGCAGTACTTC. Its protein is CASSQETGFPYEQYF.

Comments on this clonotype: Just one base apart from a much larger clone, this may be a read error. This chain joins TRBV3-1 and TRBJ2-7, with 11 bases lining up with TRBD1. This CDR3 contains 17 residues. V was pared by 4 bases and J by 0 bases, with 8 bases of the junction left unmatched. The germline V gene has CDR1 LGHDT and CDR2 YNNKEL (reference sequence). CDR3 nucleotide sequence: TGTGCCAGCAGCCCCCGGACAGGGGGCCGTATCTCCTACGAGCAGTACTTC. Translating gives CASSPRTGGRISYEQYF.

The sample holds many counts of this clonotype. This sequence joins TRBV12-3 or TRBV12-4 and TRBJ1-3; D gene uncertain. This CDR3 is built from 12 residues. Trimming shortened V by 2 bases and J by 7 bases, and 6 bases separated the two germline ends. CDR3 residues: CASSLYGNTIYF. CDR3 DNA sequence: TGTGCCAGCAGTTTATACGGGAACACCATATATTTT.

V usage is TRBV5-4 and J usage is TRBJ2-6; weak D call: TRBD2 (7 bases). V lost 4 bases and J 4 bases, leaving 18 bases between the germline ends. Germline loops: CDR1 SGHNT, CDR2 YYREEE (reference sequence). There are 17 residues in the CDR3. The CDR3 DNA is TGTGCCAGCAGCCCGGCGGGGGCCGGGCTGGGGGCCAACGTCCTGACTTTC. It codes for CASSPAGAGLGANVLTF.

Concerning this clonotype: This could be a read error, since a much larger clone is one nucleotide away. V gene TRBV7-8 combines with J gene TRBJ2-3, with 7 bases fitting TRBD2. Germline CDR1 reads SGHVS; CDR2 reads FQNEAQ. Trimming removed 3 bases from V and 8 bases from J; junction bases left unmatched: 2. The CDR3 is made up of 12 amino acids. The DNA for the CDR3 is TGTGCCAGCAGCTTGGGCGGGAGTACGCAGTATTTT. Amino acid sequence: CASSLGGSTQYF.

This clonotype was observed many times. The CDR3 here is CATSDLTGGAHNEQFF. The CDR3, as DNA: TGTGCCACCAGTGATCTTACAGGGGGCGCGCACAATGAGCAGTTCTTC. This sequence joins TRBV24-1 and TRBJ2-1, with TRBD1 matching 9 bases. This CDR3 region has 16 residues. V lost 3 bases and J lost 5; bases outside the gene matches: 7. Germline-derived CDR1 and CDR2 are KGHDR and SFDVKD.